This T cell receptor beta chain was profiled in a study of shared clonotypes between healthy human individuals. Whole-study context: The study drew on two women and three men aged 18 to 49 as donors.

The repertoire was sequenced with immunoSEQ multiplex PCR; TCRdb's copy has only in-frame clones and lacks some. This table holds about 380,000 clones, about 97% found once. Study results and caveats: Naive CD4 clonotypes overlapped across a handful of donors at around 5%. Richness estimates generally favored naive over memory subsets. Inspection by rarefaction showed sorted-subset sequencing to be incomplete despite large depth.

As for this clone: The target antigen is unknown.

V shed 0 bases, J shed 3 bases, and the junction held 6 bases outside the gene matches. This CDR3 spans 17 amino acids. Germline-derived CDR1 and CDR2 are SGDLS and YYNGEE. The sequence derives from a man aged 25 to 40 in good health. Sequenced input: memory CD8+ T cells sorted from blood. Subset denoted: CD45RO+ cells pooled with CCR7-negative TemRA cells. This chain connects TRBV9 to TRBJ2-3, with TRBD2 identical over 11 bases. CDR3 sequence: CASSVGLAGGGTDTQYF. The CDR3 coding sequence is TGTGCCAGCAGCGTAGGCCTAGCGGGAGGTGGAACAGATACGCAGTATTTT. The whole variable domain, filled in from reference TRBV9 and TRBJ2-3, reads DSGVTQTPKHLITATGQRVTLRCSPRSGDLSVYWYQQSLDQGLQFLIQYYNGEERAKGNILERFSAQQFPDLHSELNLSSLELGDSALYFCASSVGLAGGGTDTQYFGPGTRLTVL.